This TCR beta chain was obtained from a study of cytomegalovirus exposure and HLA in healthy donors. The overall study: Researchers found that just over 80% of a few hundred genotyped donors fell within the Caucasian-associated ancestry cluster.

Primers included in the PCR were 60 Vbeta and 13 Jbeta primers. Measured with immunoSEQ multiplex PCR; TCRdb has only the in-frame clones, and not every one. The sample holds 150,000 to 200,000 clones; roughly three quarters are singletons and the top ten take about 2.3%. Looked up from germline, CDR1 is MNHNY and CDR2 is SVGAGI (reference sequence). The CDR3 has 15 amino acids. V was clipped by 4 bases and J by 5 bases; unmatched bases: 8. Whole-study results and caveats: Specificity for CMV antigens was confirmed in vitro for a few of the CMV-associated chains. DRB1 showed the most TCR associations and HLA-C the fewest in a later analysis, as rates varied by HLA locus. A later analysis showed that HLA-associated TCR beta chains had undergone more clonal expansion than equally common others.

Points on this clone: Its antigen is unidentified.

The rearrangement joins TRBV6-6 to TRBJ2-5; TRBD1 matches at 9 bases. Material: PBMCs. The sequence was collected from a woman in her forties or fifties in good health and CMV-seronegative. CDR3 nucleotides: TGTGCCAGCAGTTCCTCTGACAGGGGGTGGGAGACCCAGTACTTC. It is translated as CASSSSDRGWETQYF.